The next 21 T cell receptor beta chains were all read from a single sample in a study of blood T cells in healthy people across ages. Alongside a J-beta primer mix, a sample-barcoded 5' primer served in a second PCR lasting about 7 to 11 cycles. MiXCR, applied by TCRdb to the 5' RACE reads, yields one record per CDR3 protein. The sample yields 800,000 to 900,000 distinct CDR3 sequences, 62% seen once. The sequencing sample was made of blood. These receptors originate from a young man in good health.

The J gene is TRBJ2-5, the V gene TRBV7-8; a possible D gene is TRBD1 (6 bases). With the DNA end fitting TRBJ2-7 better, the J assignment may be wrong. Per germline, CDR1 SGHVS and CDR2 FQNEAQ. CDR3 length: 14 residues. The CDR3 DNA sequence: TGTGCCAGCAGAGCCGGGACAACACTCAGCGAGCAGTACTTC. It translates to CASRAGTTLSEQYF.

V and J are TRBV6-2 or TRBV6-3 and TRBJ2-4; 7 nucleotides line up with TRBD1. The J call may be wrong; the DNA end is better matched by TRBJ2-7. Germline V gene sequence: CDR1 MNHEY, CDR2 SVGEGT. This CDR3 comprises 14 residues. CDR3 residues: CASRPEQGNYEQYF. The DNA of the CDR3 is TGTGCCAGCAGACCGGAACAGGGGAACTACGAGCAGTACTTC.

Worth noting for this clonotype: A read error is likely, as this CDR3 ends without the conserved phenylalanine or tryptophan. The chain couples TRBV2 to TRBJ1-4, with D possibly matching TRBD1 (6 bases). The germline CDR1 and CDR2 sequences are SNHLY and FYNNEI. The CDR3 has 14 residues. Trimming took 8 bases from V and 3 from J, leaving 13 bases between them. DNA for the CDR3: TGTGCCAGCGGGTGGGGACACCCTAATGAAAAACTGTTTTTG. Amino acids: CASGWGHPNEKLFL.

The rearrangement uses TRBV12-3 or TRBV12-4 and TRBJ2-1; D possibly corresponds to TRBD1 (5 bases). The CDR3 is 12 residues long. V was trimmed by 6 bases and J by 9 bases, leaving 12 bases between them. The DNA of the CDR3 is TGTGCCAGCAGCCCTACCCAGGGTGAGCAGTTCTTC. The encoded protein is CASSPTQGEQFF.

The V and J genes are TRBV2 and TRBJ2-1; no reliable D call. CDR1 and CDR2 from the germline V gene are SNHLY and FYNNEI. Trimming removed 7 bases at V and 8 bases at J, with 18 bases between. The CDR3 loop spans 14 amino acids. CDR3 nucleotide sequence: TGTGCCAGCATGTCTGGACGGCCTAAGGATGAGCAGTTCTTC. This gives the protein CASMSGRPKDEQFF.

The J gene is TRBJ2-1, the V gene TRBV9, with 10 bases aligning to TRBD2. CDR3 length: 15 residues. Germline assignment: CDR1 SGDLS and CDR2 YYNGEE. Trimming removed 3 bases from V and 8 bases from J; junction bases left unmatched: 8. The CDR3 spells CASSATSGYLDEQFF. As DNA, the CDR3 is TGTGCCAGCAGCGCGACTAGCGGGTACCTCGATGAGCAGTTCTTC.

The sample holds many counts of this clonotype. This sequence joins TRBV4-3 and TRBJ2-5, with a weak D call TRBD2 (6 bases). This CDR3 comprises 11 residues. Per germline, CDR1 LGHNA and CDR2 YSLEER. This CDR3 is CARGGRETQYF. The CDR3 DNA sequence: TGCGCGCGAGGAGGGAGGGAGACCCAGTACTTC.

This chain links TRBV7-8 with TRBJ2-1, with 8 bases that match TRBD2. CDR3 length: 16 residues. Germline CDR1 reads SGHVS; CDR2 reads FQNEAQ. The V and J ends lost 1 base and 9 bases, in that order; junction bases with no gene match: 11. The CDR3 protein is CASSLVGLAGHSEQFF. The CDR3 DNA is TGTGCCAGCAGCTTAGTAGGGCTAGCGGGTCACAGTGAGCAGTTCTTC.

This clonotype was detected once. This sequence joins TRBV27 and TRBJ2-1, with 8 bases aligning to TRBD2. Per germline, CDR1 MNHEY and CDR2 SMNVEV (reference sequence). The CDR3 loop spans 17 amino acids. With 3 bases clipped from V and 0 bases from J, the junction kept 7 bases outside the gene matches. CDR3 sequence reads: CASSFWGSGGSYNEQFF. CDR3 nucleotides: TGTGCCAGCAGTTTCTGGGGGAGCGGGGGCTCCTACAATGAGCAGTTCTTC.

V usage is TRBV4-3 and J usage is TRBJ2-4, with D maybe TRBD1 (6 bases). Germline-derived CDR1 and CDR2 are LGHNA and YSLEER. The length of the CDR3 is 20 residues. Trimming pared 4 bases from V and 0 bases from J, leaving 25 bases between. DNA for the CDR3: TGCGCCAGCAGCCGGCCTCAGAGCAGGGGTATTGCTGGAGCCAAAAACATTCAGTACTTC. This gives the protein CASSRPQSRGIAGAKNIQYF.

The rearrangement links TRBV6-5 to TRBJ2-1; 10 positions match TRBD2. The CDR3 sequence is 18 residues long. CDR1 MNHEY and CDR2 SVGAGI come from the germline V gene. Unmatched junction bases numbered 11, after V lost 2 bases and J lost 4 bases. CDR3 sequence (DNA): TGTGCCAGCAGTTACCTTCCACCGGGACTAGCGCCTTACAATGAGCAGTTCTTC. Residues: CASSYLPPGLAPYNEQFF.

The chain uses TRBV3-1 and TRBJ2-6, with 10 positions matching TRBD2. Germline assignment: CDR1 LGHDT and CDR2 YNNKEL (reference sequence). The ends lost 4 bases at V and 3 bases at J; junction bases unmatched: 6. The CDR3 loop spans 17 amino acids. The CDR3 region is CASSLGPSGGGANVLTF. The DNA for the CDR3 is TGTGCCAGCAGCCTCGGACCTAGCGGGGGTGGGGCCAACGTCCTGACTTTC.

The rearrangement links TRBV7-2 to TRBJ2-5; no definite D call. Trimming cost V 3 bases and J 1 base, with 12 bases left between them. The germline V gene has CDR1 SGHTA and CDR2 FQGNSA. CDR3 length: 15 amino acids. The DNA for the CDR3 is TGTGCCAGCAGCTTGACAATGGGGTCCCAAGAGACCCAGTACTTC. Protein: CASSLTMGSQETQYF.

The table lists this clonotype with a count of one. The chain uses TRBV28 and TRBJ2-5; 9 positions agree with TRBD1. The germline V gene encodes CDR1 MDHEN and CDR2 SYDVKM. CDR3 length: 15 amino acids. The ends lost 4 bases at V and 4 bases at J; junction bases unmatched: 7. Here the CDR3 DNA reads TGTGCCAGCAGTTCAGTCCCGACAGGGGGAGAGACCCAGTACTTC. Protein product: CASSSVPTGGETQYF.

CDR3 in DNA: TGTGCCAGCAGCAACGGGGCAGGGGGAACCTATAATTCACCCCTCCACTTT. Its protein product is CASSNGAGGTYNSPLHF. This rearrangement joins TRBV7-2 to TRBJ1-6, with 7 bases fitting TRBD1. V dropped 5 bases and J dropped 2; count of bases not matched to a gene: 9. The CDR3 totals 17 residues. Germline assignment: CDR1 SGHTA and CDR2 FQGNSA.

Written as DNA, the CDR3 is TGCGCCAGCAGCCAAGAAAGGCCGGGGAGCTCCTATAATTCACCCCTCCACTTT. Encoded protein: CASSQERPGSSYNSPLHF. The V and J genes are TRBV4-3 and TRBJ1-6; D is undetermined. CDR1 is LGHNA and CDR2 is YSLEER in the germline V gene. V was cut by 0 bases and J by 0 bases, with 12 bases left in between. This CDR3 is 18 amino acids long.

The chain uses TRBV6-2 or TRBV6-3 and TRBJ2-5; TRBD2 matches 7 bases. The CDR3 has 15 residues. J gave up 5 bases and V 6 bases, and 12 bases lay outside the gene matches. Germline V gene data show CDR1 as MNHEY and CDR2 as SVGEGT. The CDR3 coding sequence is TGTGCCAGCAGCGACGCGGGACTACAGAGGGAGACCCAGTACTTC. This sequence encodes CASSDAGLQRETQYF.

This clonotype has just a few counts. The chain has TRBV29-1 and TRBJ2-5; 8 nucleotides line up with TRBD1. This CDR3 has 12 amino acids. Losses at the gene ends were 8 bases for V and 2 bases for J; bases not matched to a gene: 4. From germline, CDR1 is SQVTM and CDR2 ANQGSEA. The CDR3 region is CSTDRAQETQYF. In nucleotides, the CDR3 is TGCAGCACGGACAGGGCACAAGAGACCCAGTACTTC.

CDR3 in amino acids: CSVVEAGTEAFF. CDR3 bases: TGCAGCGTTGTGGAGGCGGGCACTGAAGCTTTCTTT. The chain employs TRBV29-1 and TRBJ1-1; D not resolved. CDR3 length: 12 amino acids. Germline lookup yields CDR1 SQVTM and CDR2 ANQGSEA. Trimming cost V 4 bases and J 4 bases, with 10 bases left between them. Full variable domain (remainder filled in from reference TRBV29-1 and TRBJ1-1): SAVISQKPSRDICQRGTSLTIQCQVDSQVTMMFWYRQQPGQSLTLIATANQGSEATYESGFVIDKFPISRPNLTFSTLTVSNMSPEDSSIYLCSVVEAGTEAFFGQGTRLTVV.

The rearrangement links TRBV20-1 to TRBJ2-1; the match to TRBD2 covers 10 bases. V trimming: 0 bases; J trimming: 8 bases; junction bases outside the gene matches: 13. CDR3 length: 17 residues. The germline CDR1 and CDR2 sequences are DFQATT and SNEGSKA (reference sequence). CDR3 DNA sequence: TGCAGTGCTAGAGATGGGTCCAGCGGGGGGGCTAAGTATGAGCAGTTCTTC. Amino acids: CSARDGSSGGAKYEQFF.

This sequence joins TRBV12-3 or TRBV12-4 and TRBJ1-1; D unclear. Trimming shortened V by 3 bases and J by 3 bases, and 8 bases separated the two germline ends. The CDR3 has 13 amino acids. Here the CDR3 reads CASSFSDDTEAFF. CDR3 DNA: TGTGCCAGCAGTTTTTCAGACGACACTGAAGCTTTCTTT.